This T cell receptor (beta chain) is drawn from a study of cytomegalovirus exposure and HLA in healthy donors. Study background: The same platform was used for the 90 to 150 validation repertoires and the roughly 600 first-cohort repertoires, a later analysis reported. Study-wide results and limits: One later analysis, an examination of the 100 to 150 validation repertoires, found that first-cohort TCR clusters tended to co-occur in them. Rarity characterized most TCR sequences, yet some public TCRs appeared in many donors.

About this clone itself: The antigen remains unidentified.

Method: immunoSEQ multiplex PCR; TCRdb's copy keeps in-frame clones and lacks some. The data show about 98,000 clones, over 75% seen once. CDR1 is SNHLY, CDR2 FYNNEI, per germline. V was cut by 6 bases and J by 4 bases, with 9 bases left in between. This CDR3 is built from 13 residues. What was sequenced was PBMCs. This sequence was found in a man between 18 and 35 years old in good health and CMV-seropositive. The chain has TRBV2 and TRBJ1-4, with unresolved D. This CDR3 is CASRSHYNEKLFF. The CDR3 region has the DNA TGTGCCAGCAGGTCCCACTATAATGAAAAACTGTTTTTT.